This record looks at one T cell receptor (beta chain) sequence and its context. Its cognate antigen is unknown. PCR primers comprised 60 Vbeta and 13 Jbeta primers. Method: immunoSEQ multiplex PCR; TCRdb's copy keeps in-frame clones and lacks some. Of almost 200,000 clones in the sample, roughly 79% were seen once. The data were taken from a study of cytomegalovirus exposure and HLA in healthy donors. General study results and limits: Testing in vitro showed three CMV-associated chains specific for CMV antigens.

V lost 5 bases and J lost 6; bases outside the gene matches: 6. The V gene's germline CDR1 is MNHEY and CDR2 SMNVEV (reference sequence). There are 13 residues in the CDR3. This TCR was sampled from a man younger than 40 in good health and CMV-seronegative. Sequenced sample: PBMCs. The J gene is TRBJ1-2, the V gene TRBV27; 7 bases line up with TRBD1. CDR3 protein: CASSPGTDDGYTF. CDR3 sequence (DNA): TGTGCCAGCAGTCCTGGGACAGACGATGGCTACACCTTC.